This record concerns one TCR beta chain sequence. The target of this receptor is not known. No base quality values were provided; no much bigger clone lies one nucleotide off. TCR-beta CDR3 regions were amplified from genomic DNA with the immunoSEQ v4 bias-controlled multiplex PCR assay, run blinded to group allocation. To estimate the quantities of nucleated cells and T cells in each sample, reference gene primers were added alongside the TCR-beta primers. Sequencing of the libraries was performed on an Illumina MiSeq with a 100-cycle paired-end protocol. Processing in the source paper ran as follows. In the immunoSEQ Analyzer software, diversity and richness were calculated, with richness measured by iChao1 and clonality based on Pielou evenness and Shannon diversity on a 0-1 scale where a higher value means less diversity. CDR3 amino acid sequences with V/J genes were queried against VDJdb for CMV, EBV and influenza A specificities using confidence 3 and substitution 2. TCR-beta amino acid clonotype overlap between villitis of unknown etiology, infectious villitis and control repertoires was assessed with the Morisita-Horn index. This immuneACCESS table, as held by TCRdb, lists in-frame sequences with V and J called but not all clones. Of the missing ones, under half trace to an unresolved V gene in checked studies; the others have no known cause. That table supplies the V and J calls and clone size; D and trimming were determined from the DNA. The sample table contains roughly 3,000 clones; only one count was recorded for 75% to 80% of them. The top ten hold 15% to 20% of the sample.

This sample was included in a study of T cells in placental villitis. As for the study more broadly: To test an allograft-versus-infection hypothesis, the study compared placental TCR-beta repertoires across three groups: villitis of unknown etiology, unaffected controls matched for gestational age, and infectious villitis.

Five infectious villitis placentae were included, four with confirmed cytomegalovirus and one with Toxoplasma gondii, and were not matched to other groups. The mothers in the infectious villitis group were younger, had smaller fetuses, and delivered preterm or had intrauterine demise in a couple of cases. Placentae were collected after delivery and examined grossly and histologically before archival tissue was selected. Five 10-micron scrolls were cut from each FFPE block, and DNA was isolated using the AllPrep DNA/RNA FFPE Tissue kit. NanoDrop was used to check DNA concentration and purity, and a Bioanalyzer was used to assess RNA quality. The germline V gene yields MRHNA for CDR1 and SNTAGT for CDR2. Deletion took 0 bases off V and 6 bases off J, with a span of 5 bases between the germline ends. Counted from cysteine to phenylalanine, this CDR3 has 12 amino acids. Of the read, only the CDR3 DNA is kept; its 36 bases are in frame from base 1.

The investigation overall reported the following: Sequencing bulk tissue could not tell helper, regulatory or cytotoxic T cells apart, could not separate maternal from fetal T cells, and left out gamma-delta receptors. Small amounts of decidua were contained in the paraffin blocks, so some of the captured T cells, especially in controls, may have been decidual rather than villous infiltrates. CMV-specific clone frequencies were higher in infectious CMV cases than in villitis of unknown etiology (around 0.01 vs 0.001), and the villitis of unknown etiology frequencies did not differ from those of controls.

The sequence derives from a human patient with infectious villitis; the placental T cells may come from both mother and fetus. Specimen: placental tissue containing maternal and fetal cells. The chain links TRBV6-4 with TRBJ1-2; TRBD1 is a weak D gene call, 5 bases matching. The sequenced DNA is TGTGCCAGCAGTGACTCCAGGGATGGCTACACCTTC. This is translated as CASSDSRDGYTF.